The clone carrying this T cell receptor (beta chain) was detected many times. Its cognate antigen is unknown. The CDR3 consists of 12 residues. With 6 bases removed from V and 7 bases from J, the gap between germline ends came to 10 bases. This entry is derived from a study of blood T cells in healthy people across ages. Study outcomes and limitations: In long-lived donors, naive CD4+ cell counts and diversity exceeded those of aged donors.

Sample-barcoded 5' priming and a J-beta primer mix drove a second PCR of about 6 to 12 cycles. TCRdb re-called the 5' RACE reads through MiXCR, storing one row per CDR3 protein. Altogether 540,000 or so distinct CDR3 sequences are present, under 30% being singletons, with the ten largest covering 8.5% to 9.5%. These data were also filed under a second study, of T cells of mothers and their children. That source notes: Not a single persistent microchimeric T cell clone was detected.

The chain couples TRBV12-3 or TRBV12-4 to TRBJ1-5; D unclear. Sequenced input: blood. The source is a boy aged 10-17 years in good health. CDR3 loop: CASRSTVQPQHF. The CDR3 DNA is TGTGCCAGCAGGTCTACGGTCCAGCCCCAGCATTTT.